These 10 T cell receptor beta chains originate from one sample sequenced in a study of cytomegalovirus exposure and HLA in healthy donors. PCR employed 60 Vbeta and 13 Jbeta primers. Using immunoSEQ multiplex PCR, the repertoire was profiled, and TCRdb retains in-frame clones only, with some absent. The sample shows some 150,000 clones, 80% to 90% of them seen only once. The sequenced material came from PBMCs. Receptor source: a woman aged 50 to 60 in good health and CMV-seronegative.

The chain carries TRBV6-1 and TRBJ1-2; D is unresolved. CDR1 is MNHNS and CDR2 is SASEGT in the germline V gene. The CDR3 has 14 amino acids. Trimming stripped 4 bases from V and 0 bases from J, with 9 bases between. CDR3 bases: TGTGCCAGCAGTGTTTCACACACTAACTATGGCTACACCTTC. This encodes CASSVSHTNYGYTF.

CDR3 residues: CASSSGRGQFF. CDR3 in DNA: TGTGCCAGCAGCTCTGGCCGGGGGCAGTTCTTC. The chain links TRBV9 to TRBJ2-1; tentative D call: TRBD2 (5 bases). The germline V gene encodes CDR1 SGDLS and CDR2 YYNGEE. Trimming left V 4 bases short and J 12 bases short, with 11 bases between. This CDR3 region has 11 residues.

The chain is built from TRBV5-1 and TRBJ2-1, with 9 bases lining up with TRBD1. There are 16 residues in the CDR3. V lost 4 bases, J lost 7 bases, and 12 bases stayed unmatched. Looked up from germline, CDR1 is SGHRS and CDR2 is YFSETQ. The CDR3 DNA reads as TGCGCCAGCAGCCATTATAACAGGGGGCAGGGGAATGAGCAGTTCTTC. Translating gives CASSHYNRGQGNEQFF.

The chain joins TRBV5-1 to TRBJ2-3, with TRBD2 matching over 12 bases. V shed 5 bases, J shed 4 bases, and the junction held 8 bases outside the gene matches. CDR1 and CDR2 from the germline V gene are SGHRS and YFSETQ. CDR3 length: 16 amino acids. The CDR3 is CASSLTSGRIADTQYF. DNA of the CDR3: TGCGCCAGCAGTCTTACTAGCGGGAGGATAGCAGATACGCAGTATTTT.

The chain has TRBV27 and TRBJ2-5; D gene unclear. V was pared by 9 bases and J by 4 bases, with 15 bases between. CDR3 size: 13 residues. Germline lookup yields CDR1 MNHEY and CDR2 SMNVEV (reference sequence). The CDR3: CASSIFSGETQYF. Written as DNA, the CDR3 is TGTGCCAGTTCCATATTTTCGGGAGAGACCCAGTACTTC.

The J gene is TRBJ1-5, the V gene TRBV5-6; tentative D call: TRBD1 (6 bases). V was cut by 3 bases and J by 6 bases, with 16 bases left in between. CDR3 length: 15 residues. CDR1 is SGHDT, CDR2 YYEEEE, per germline. In DNA form, the CDR3 reads TGTGCCAGCAGCTACGGAACAGGGTTGTCTCAGCCCCAGCATTTT. It codes for CASSYGTGLSQPQHF.

The chain combines TRBV28 with TRBJ1-2; maybe TRBD1 (5 bases). Germline-derived CDR1 and CDR2 are MDHEN and SYDVKM. The CDR3 has 13 amino acids. V lost 4 bases and J 2 bases, leaving 8 bases between the germline ends. The CDR3, as DNA: TGTGCCAGCAGTTGGAGGGGAAACTATGGCTACACCTTC. It specifies CASSWRGNYGYTF.

The chain joins TRBV5-1 to TRBJ1-4, with 8 bases identical to TRBD1. The CDR3 loop spans 14 amino acids. Trimming took 4 bases from V and 8 from J; bases not matched to a gene: 7. The V gene's germline CDR1 is SGHRS and CDR2 YFSETQ. CDR3 in amino acids: CASSQSGTGEKLFF. In nucleotides, the CDR3 is TGCGCCAGCAGCCAGTCCGGGACAGGCGAAAAACTGTTTTTT.

This clone has more than one count but fewer than ten. The gene calls are TRBV9 and TRBJ1-4, with TRBD1 matching over 7 bases. With V trimmed by 3 bases and J by 3 bases, 2 bases remained unmatched. Germline lookup yields CDR1 SGDLS and CDR2 YYNGEE. The CDR3 loop spans 14 amino acids. CDR3 in DNA: TGTGCCAGCAGCGCCGGACAGGCTAATGAAAAACTGTTTTTT. It specifies CASSAGQANEKLFF.

The chain joins TRBV28 to TRBJ1-4, with D possibly being TRBD1 (5 bases). The germline CDR1 and CDR2 sequences are MDHEN and SYDVKM. This CDR3 spans 14 amino acids. Trimming shortened V by 3 bases and J by 5 bases, and 10 bases separated the two germline ends. CDR3 bases: TGTGCCAGCAGTTTGGGATACAGGAATGAAAAACTGTTTTTT. This encodes CASSLGYRNEKLFF.